This T cell receptor (beta chain) was documented in a study of blood T cell repertoires in COVID-19. Study-level information: In each case, the material was cDNA or gDNA derived from T cells, B-cell-depleted T cells, or PBMCs.

Per the authors' pipeline: Using reference gene primer amplification, nucleated cell counts were estimated. The protocol was immunoSEQ multiplex PCR, while the TCRdb copy is restricted to in-frame clones and leaves out a portion. V, J and clone size are taken as reported in that table, and D and trimming were inferred from the DNA itself. The sample has more than 300,000 clones; about 87% are singletons. This clone turned up a few times. The participants were between about 18 and 90 years old and came from some 23 US areas. The source is a man in his forties in a cohort exposed to, infected with or recovered from COVID-19 (not recorded which). Sample: PBMCs or T cells enriched from blood (not recorded which).

The CDR3 sequence is CASRPAGSNQPQHF. CDR3 DNA sequence: TGTGCCAGCAGACCGGCGGGTTCCAATCAGCCCCAGCATTTT. The chain employs TRBV6-5 and TRBJ1-5; D ambiguous. V was shortened by 6 bases and J by 3 bases, with 12 bases between the two germline ends. Per germline, CDR1 MNHEY and CDR2 SVGAGI. The CDR3 extends over 14 amino acids.